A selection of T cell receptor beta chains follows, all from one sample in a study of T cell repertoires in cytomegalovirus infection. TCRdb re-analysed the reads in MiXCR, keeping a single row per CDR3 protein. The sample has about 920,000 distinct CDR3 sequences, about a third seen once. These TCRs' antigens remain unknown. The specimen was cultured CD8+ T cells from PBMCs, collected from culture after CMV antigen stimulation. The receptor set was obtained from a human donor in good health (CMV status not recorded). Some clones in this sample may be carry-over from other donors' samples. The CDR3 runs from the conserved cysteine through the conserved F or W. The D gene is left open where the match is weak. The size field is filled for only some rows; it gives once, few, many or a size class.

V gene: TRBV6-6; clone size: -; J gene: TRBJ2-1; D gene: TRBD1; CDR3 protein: CASSYPDRGNEQFF; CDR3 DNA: TGTGCCAGCAGTTACCCGGACAGGGGAAATGAGCAGTTCTTC
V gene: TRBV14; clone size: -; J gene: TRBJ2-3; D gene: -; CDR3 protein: CASSQDMGLLRDTQYF; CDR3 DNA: TGTGCCAGCAGCCAAGATATGGGGCTTCTTCGGGATACGCAGTATTTT
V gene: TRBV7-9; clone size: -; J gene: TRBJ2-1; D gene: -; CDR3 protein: CASSLADGEQFF; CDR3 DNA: TGTGCCAGCAGCTTAGCGGATGGTGAGCAGTTCTTC
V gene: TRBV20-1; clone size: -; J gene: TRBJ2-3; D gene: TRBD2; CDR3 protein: CSVLDLAGGPSTDTQYF; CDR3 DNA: TGCAGTGTTCTGGACCTAGCGGGGGGCCCTAGCACAGATACGCAGTATTTT
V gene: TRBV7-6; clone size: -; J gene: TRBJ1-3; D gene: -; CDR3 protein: CASSPQIQGNTIYF; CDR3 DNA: TGTGCCAGCAGCCCACAAATACAGGGAAACACCATATATTTT
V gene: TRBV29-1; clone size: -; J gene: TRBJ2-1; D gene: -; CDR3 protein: CSVDGPYNEQFF; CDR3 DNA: TGCAGCGTTGATGGCCCATACAATGAGCAGTTCTTC
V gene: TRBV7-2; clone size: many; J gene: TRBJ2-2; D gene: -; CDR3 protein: CASRAGELFF; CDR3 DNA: TGTGCCAGCAGAGCCGGGGAGCTGTTTTTT
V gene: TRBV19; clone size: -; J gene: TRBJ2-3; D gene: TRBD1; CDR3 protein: CAIRQGGTDTQYF; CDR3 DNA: TGTGCCATTCGACAGGGAGGCACAGATACGCAGTATTTT
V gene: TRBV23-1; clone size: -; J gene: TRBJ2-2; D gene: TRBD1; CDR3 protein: CASSQAGQGNTGELFF; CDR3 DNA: TGCGCCAGCAGTCAAGCGGGACAGGGAAACACCGGGGAGCTGTTTTTT
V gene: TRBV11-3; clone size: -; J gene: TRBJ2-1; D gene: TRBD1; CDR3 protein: CASSSRDRGTYNEQFF; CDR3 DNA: TGTGCCAGCAGCTCTAGGGACAGGGGAACCTACAATGAGCAGTTCTTC
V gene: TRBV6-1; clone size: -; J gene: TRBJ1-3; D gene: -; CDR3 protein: CASSSYGDSGNTIYF; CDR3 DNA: TGTGCCAGCAGTTCTTATGGGGACTCTGGAAACACCATATATTTT
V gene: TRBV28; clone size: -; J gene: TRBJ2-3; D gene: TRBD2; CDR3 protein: CASSMGTSGYTDTQYF; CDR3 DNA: TGTGCCAGCAGTATGGGGACTAGCGGGTACACAGATACGCAGTATTTT
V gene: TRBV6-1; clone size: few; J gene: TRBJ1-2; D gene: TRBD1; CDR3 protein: CASSGAGQGYRYGYTF; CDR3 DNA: TGTGCCAGCAGTGGAGCGGGACAGGGGTATCGCTATGGCTACACCTTC
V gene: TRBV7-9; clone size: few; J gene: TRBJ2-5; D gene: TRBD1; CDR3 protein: CASSSPMDREVETQYF; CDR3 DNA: TGTGCCAGCAGCTCTCCGATGGACAGGGAAGTCGAGACCCAGTACTTC
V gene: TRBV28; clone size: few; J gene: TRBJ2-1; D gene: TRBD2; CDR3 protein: CASSFRLASNEQFF; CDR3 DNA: TGTGCCAGCAGTTTCCGACTAGCTTCCAATGAGCAGTTCTTC
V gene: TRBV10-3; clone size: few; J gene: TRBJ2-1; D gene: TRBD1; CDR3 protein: CAIRGEGAGVYNEQFF; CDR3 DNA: TGTGCCATCAGGGGAGAGGGGGCTGGTGTTTACAATGAGCAGTTCTTC
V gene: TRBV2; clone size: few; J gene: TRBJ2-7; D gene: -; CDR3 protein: CAISNRAAAYEQYF; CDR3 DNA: TGTGCCATCTCTAATCGGGCTGCCGCCTACGAGCAGTACTTC
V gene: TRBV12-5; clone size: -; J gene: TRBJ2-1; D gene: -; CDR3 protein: CASVPANEQFF; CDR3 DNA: TGTGCTAGTGTCCCCGCCAATGAGCAGTTCTTC
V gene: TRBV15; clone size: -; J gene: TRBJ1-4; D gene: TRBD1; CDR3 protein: CVTSRDPGGQINEKLFF; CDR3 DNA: TGTGTCACCAGCAGAGACCCCGGGGGACAGATTAATGAAAAACTGTTTTTT
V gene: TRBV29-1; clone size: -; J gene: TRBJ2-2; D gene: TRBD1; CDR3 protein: CSVVGRGRTNTGELFF; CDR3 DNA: TGCAGCGTTGTAGGCAGGGGGCGGACTAACACCGGGGAGCTGTTTTTT
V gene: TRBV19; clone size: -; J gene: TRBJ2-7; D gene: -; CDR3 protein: CASSIGQTKRHEQYF; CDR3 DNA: TGTGCCAGTAGTATCGGCCAGACGAAGCGCCACGAGCAGTACTTC
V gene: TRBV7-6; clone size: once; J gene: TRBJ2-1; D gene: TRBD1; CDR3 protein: CASSLSTDRGYIEQFF; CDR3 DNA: TGTGCCAGCAGCTTATCAACTGACAGGGGATACATTGAGCAGTTCTTC
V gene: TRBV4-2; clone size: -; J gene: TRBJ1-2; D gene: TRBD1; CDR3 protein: CASSQDWRGRDSGYTF; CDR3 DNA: TGTGCCAGCAGCCAAGATTGGAGGGGGCGAGACTCTGGCTACACCTTC
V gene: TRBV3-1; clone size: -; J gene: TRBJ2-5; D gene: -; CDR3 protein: CASSQEWSGPQETQYF; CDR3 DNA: TGTGCCAGCAGCCAAGAGTGGAGCGGACCCCAAGAGACCCAGTACTTC
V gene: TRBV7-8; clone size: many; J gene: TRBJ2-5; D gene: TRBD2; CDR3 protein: CASSFSGGQETQYF; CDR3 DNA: TGTGCCAGCAGCTTTAGCGGGGGCCAAGAGACCCAGTACTTC
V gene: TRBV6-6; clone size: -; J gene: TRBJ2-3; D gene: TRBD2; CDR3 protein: CASTPRGLADTQYF; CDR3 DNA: TGTGCCAGCACCCCCCGGGGACTAGCAGATACGCAGTATTTT
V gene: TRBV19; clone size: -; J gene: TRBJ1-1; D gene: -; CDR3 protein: CASSSGPIEAFF; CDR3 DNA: TGTGCCAGTAGTTCGGGACCTATTGAAGCTTTCTTT
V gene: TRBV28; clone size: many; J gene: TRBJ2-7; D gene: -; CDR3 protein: CASSFLQIPSYEQYF; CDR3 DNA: TGTGCCAGCAGTTTCCTACAGATCCCCTCCTACGAGCAGTACTTC
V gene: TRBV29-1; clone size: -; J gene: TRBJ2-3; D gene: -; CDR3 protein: CSAPLGTDTQYF; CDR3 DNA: TGCAGCGCCCCCCTGGGCACAGATACGCAGTATTTT
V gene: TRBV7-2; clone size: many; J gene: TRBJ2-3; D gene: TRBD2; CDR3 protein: CASSLAVSGLAGGADTQYF; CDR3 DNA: TGTGCCAGCAGCTTAGCCGTAAGCGGGCTAGCGGGGGGGGCAGATACGCAGTATTTT
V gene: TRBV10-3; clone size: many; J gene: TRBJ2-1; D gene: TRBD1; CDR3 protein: CAIRQGGPSYNEQFF; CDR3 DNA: TGTGCCATTAGACAGGGGGGACCCTCCTACAATGAGCAGTTCTTC
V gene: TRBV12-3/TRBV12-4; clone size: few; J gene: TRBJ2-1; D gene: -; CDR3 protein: CAISSSSYNEQFF; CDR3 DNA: TGTGCCATCTCTAGTAGCTCCTACAATGAGCAGTTCTTC
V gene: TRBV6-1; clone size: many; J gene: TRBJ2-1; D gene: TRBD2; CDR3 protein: CASSGGLEALFNEQFF; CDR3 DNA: TGTGCCAGCAGTGGCGGACTAGAGGCCTTATTCAATGAGCAGTTCTTC
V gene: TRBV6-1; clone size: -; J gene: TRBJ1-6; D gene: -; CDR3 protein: CATLPSGGANSPLHF; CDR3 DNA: TGTGCCACGCTTCCCTCCGGGGGAGCTAATTCACCCCTCCACTTT
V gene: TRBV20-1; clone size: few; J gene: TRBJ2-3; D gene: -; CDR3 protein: CSATQPRRHSLHTDTQYF; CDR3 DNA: TGCAGTGCCACCCAGCCGAGGAGGCACTCTCTTCACACAGATACGCAGTATTTT
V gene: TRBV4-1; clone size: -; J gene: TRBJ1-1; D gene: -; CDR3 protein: CASSQVTAGWTEAFF; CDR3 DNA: TGCGCCAGCAGCCAAGTGACGGCTGGTTGGACTGAAGCTTTCTTT
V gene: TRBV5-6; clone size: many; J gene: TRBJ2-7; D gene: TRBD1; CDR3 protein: CASSGAGGYSSYEQYF; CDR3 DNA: TGTGCCAGCAGCGGGGCAGGGGGCTATTCCTCCTACGAGCAGTACTTC
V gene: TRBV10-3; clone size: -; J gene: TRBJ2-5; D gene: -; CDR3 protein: CATTSGGRETQYF; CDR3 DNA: TGTGCCACCACCTCCGGGGGGCGGGAGACCCAGTACTTC
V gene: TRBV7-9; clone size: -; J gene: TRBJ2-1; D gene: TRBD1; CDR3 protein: CASTGQRSYNEQFF; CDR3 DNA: TGTGCCAGCACGGGACAGCGATCCTACAATGAGCAGTTCTTC
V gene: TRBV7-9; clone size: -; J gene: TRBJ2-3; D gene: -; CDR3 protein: CASSLLDRLHGTQYF; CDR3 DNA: TGTGCCAGCAGCTTACTGGACAGATTGCATGGTACGCAGTATTTT
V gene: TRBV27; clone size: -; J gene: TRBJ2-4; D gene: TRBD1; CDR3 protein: CASSPGGTFNIQYF; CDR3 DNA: TGTGCCAGCAGTCCAGGGGGAACCTTCAACATTCAGTACTTC
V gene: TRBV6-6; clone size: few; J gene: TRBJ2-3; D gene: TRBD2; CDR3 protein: CASSYSIGLAGETSTDTQYF; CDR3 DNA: TGTGCCAGCAGTTACTCGATCGGACTAGCGGGGGAAACTAGCACAGATACGCAGTATTTT
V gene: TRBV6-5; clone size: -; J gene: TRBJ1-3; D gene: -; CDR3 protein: CASSLGGYSGNTIYF; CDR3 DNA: TGTGCCAGCAGCCTGGGGGGTTACTCTGGAAACACCATATATTTT
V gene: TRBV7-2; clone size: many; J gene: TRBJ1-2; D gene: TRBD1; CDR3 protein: CASSLGRTGADNYGYTF; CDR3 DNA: TGTGCCAGCAGCCTTGGACGGACAGGGGCGGATAACTATGGCTACACCTTC
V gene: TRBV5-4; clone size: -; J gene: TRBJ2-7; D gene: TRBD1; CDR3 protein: CASSLAYRGTLSYEQYF; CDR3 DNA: TGTGCCAGCAGCTTGGCCTACAGGGGAACCCTTAGCTACGAGCAGTACTTC
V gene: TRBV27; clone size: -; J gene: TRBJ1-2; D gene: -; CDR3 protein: CASSLHGPNYGYTF; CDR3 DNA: TGTGCCAGCAGTTTGCACGGCCCTAACTATGGCTACACCTTC
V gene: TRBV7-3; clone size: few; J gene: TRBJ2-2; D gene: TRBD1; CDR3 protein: CASSLTGFAGELFF; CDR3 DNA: TGTGCCAGCAGCTTGACAGGGTTTGCCGGGGAGCTGTTTTTT
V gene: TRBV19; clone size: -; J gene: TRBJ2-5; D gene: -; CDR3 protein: CASSISAGNQETQYF; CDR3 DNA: TGTGCCAGTAGTATATCCGCAGGGAACCAAGAGACCCAGTACTTC
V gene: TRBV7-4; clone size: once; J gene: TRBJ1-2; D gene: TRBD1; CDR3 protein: CASSLPHRDRRNYGYTF; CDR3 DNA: TGTGCCAGCAGCTTACCCCACCGGGACAGGCGTAACTATGGCTACACCTTC
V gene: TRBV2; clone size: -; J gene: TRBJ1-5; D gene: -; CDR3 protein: CASMLPDGNQPQHF; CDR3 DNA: TGTGCCAGCATGCTGCCGGACGGCAATCAGCCCCAGCATTTT
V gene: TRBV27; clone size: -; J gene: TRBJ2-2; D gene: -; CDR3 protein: CASRPGTRIFSGELFF; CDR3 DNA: TGTGCCAGCAGGCCCGGGACAAGGATTTTTTCCGGGGAGCTGTTTTTT
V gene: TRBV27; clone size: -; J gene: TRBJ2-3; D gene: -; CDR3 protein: CASSSSSGATDTQYF; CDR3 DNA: TGTGCCAGCAGTTCTAGTTCAGGGGCCACAGATACGCAGTATTTT
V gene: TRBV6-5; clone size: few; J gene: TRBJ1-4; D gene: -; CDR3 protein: CASSYGSWGTPTNEKLFF; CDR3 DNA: TGTGCCAGCAGTTACGGATCTTGGGGCACCCCAACTAATGAAAAACTGTTTTTT